This is a list of T cell receptor beta chains from one sample in a study of cytomegalovirus exposure and HLA in healthy donors. Generated by immunoSEQ multiplex PCR, the TCRdb table keeps only in-frame clones and is missing some. The table lists more than 100,000 clones, 70% to 75% of them singletons. Specimen: PBMCs. These receptors originate from a woman in her 40s in good health and CMV-seronegative. Each CDR3 is given with its conserved first and last residue. A D gene is named only where the DNA matches it firmly. Part of the rows lack a size; the others show once, few, many or a class for expanded clones.

v_call	d_call	j_call	clone_size	cdr3_nt	cdr3_aa
TRBV28	TRBD1	TRBJ1-2	.	TGTGCCAGCAGTACCGGACAGGGTTTGACCTTC	CASSTGQGLTF
TRBV6-5	TRBD2	TRBJ2-5	.	TGTGCCAGCAGACGTACGGCGGGGACTAGCGGGGGTTACTTC	CASRRTAGTSGGYF
TRBV7-9	TRBD1	TRBJ2-7	.	TGTGCCAGCAGGCCCACAGGGGAGTCCCACGAGCAGTACTTC	CASRPTGESHEQYF
TRBV4-2	TRBD2	TRBJ2-1	few	TGTGCCAGCAGCCAGGCCTCCGGGACTAGCAGCAATGAGCAGTTCTTC	CASSQASGTSSNEQFF
TRBV6-5	TRBD1	TRBJ2-4	once	TGTGCCAGCAGTTACTCTGGACAGGGACACATTCAGTACTTC	CASSYSGQGHIQYF
TRBV2	.	TRBJ2-7	.	TGTGCCAGCAGTGAAGCGCCAGGGACTTACGAGCAGTACTTC	CASSEAPGTYEQYF
TRBV6-1	TRBD1	TRBJ2-5	.	TGTGCCAGCAGGAGACAGGGTCAAGAGACCCAGTACTTC	CASRRQGQETQYF
TRBV19	TRBD1	TRBJ1-4	.	TGTGCCAGTAGTCCGCCCGGGACAGGTAGTGAAAAACTGTTTTTT	CASSPPGTGSEKLFF
TRBV7-6	TRBD2	TRBJ2-1	.	TGTGCCAGCAGCCGACTACTGGCGGGGGAGTACAATGAGCAGTTCTTC	CASSRLLAGEYNEQFF
TRBV5-4	TRBD2	TRBJ2-3	.	TGTGCCAGCAGCTTGGGGACTAGCGGAGTCCGGCCGGATACGCAGTATTTT	CASSLGTSGVRPDTQYF
TRBV29-1	.	TRBJ1-3	.	TGCAGCGTCGCGGGGGGGGGACTAGGAAACACCATATATTTT	CSVAGGGLGNTIYF
TRBV6-5	TRBD1	TRBJ2-7	once	TGTGCCAGCAGTCCGCTGACAGGGAATAACGAGCAGTACTTC	CASSPLTGNNEQYF
TRBV27	TRBD2	TRBJ2-7	.	TGTGCCAGCAGTTTTACGGGAGGGCGGTACGAGCAGTACTTC	CASSFTGGRYEQYF
TRBV4-3	.	TRBJ2-7	.	TGCGCCAGCAGCCATGCTTCGGGCTACGAGCAGTACTTC	CASSHASGYEQYF
TRBV10-3	.	TRBJ2-7	.	TGTGCCATCAGTGAGTCGGGTACCGGGGTCTCCGAGCAGTACTTC	CAISESGTGVSEQYF
TRBV7-2	TRBD2	TRBJ2-1	few	TGTGCCAGCAGCTCGACTAGCGGGGTGGACAATGAGCAGTTCTTC	CASSSTSGVDNEQFF
TRBV7-2	.	TRBJ1-2	.	TGTGCCAGCAGCCGAGGGGGGGGGTATGGCTACACCTTC	CASSRGGGYGYTF
TRBV4-3	.	TRBJ2-1	.	TGCGCCAGCAGTCCGTACTCAAACTACAATGAGCAGTTCTTC	CASSPYSNYNEQFF
TRBV6-5	.	TRBJ1-1	.	TGTGCCAGCAGTTACTCGTATGTAGACAGGAACACTGAAGCTTTCTTT	CASSYSYVDRNTEAFF
TRBV7-6	.	TRBJ2-2	.	TGTGCCAGCAGCTTAGGACTACAACAAAACACCGGGGAGCTGTTTTTT	CASSLGLQQNTGELFF
TRBV2	TRBD1	TRBJ1-4	.	TGTGCCAGCAGGGGACAGGGGAATGAAAAACTGTTTTTT	CASRGQGNEKLFF
TRBV2	.	TRBJ1-3	few	TGTGCCAGCAGTGTCCTCGGAAACACCATATATTTT	CASSVLGNTIYF
TRBV4-3	.	TRBJ2-6	.	TGCGCCAGCAGCCACCTAGGGTCCGGAGGCCCTGGGGCCAACGTCCTGACTTTC	CASSHLGSGGPGANVLTF
TRBV19	TRBD1	TRBJ2-3	.	TGTGCCAGTAGTATGGGACAGCGCACAGATACGCAGTATTTT	CASSMGQRTDTQYF
TRBV20-1	.	TRBJ2-7	.	TGCAGTGCTCGTATTGACTACGAGCAGTACTTC	CSARIDYEQYF
TRBV23-1	TRBD2	TRBJ2-7	.	TGCGCCAGCAGTCCCGCCCGGACTAGCGGGAGGGCGAGGACCTACGAGCAGTACTTC	CASSPARTSGRARTYEQYF
TRBV7-9	.	TRBJ2-1	.	TGTGCCAGCAGTACCAGGGACACCCTCCCCAGATCCTACAATGAGCAGTTCTTC	CASSTRDTLPRSYNEQFF
TRBV6-5	TRBD1	TRBJ2-1	.	TGTGCCAGCAGTCGTTGGGACAGGGCAAATGAGCAGTTCTTC	CASSRWDRANEQFF
TRBV7-6	TRBD2	TRBJ2-1	.	TGTGCCAGCAGCAAGACTAGCGGGACCGGGGCCAATGAGCAGTTCTTC	CASSKTSGTGANEQFF
TRBV4-1	TRBD2	TRBJ2-5	once	TGCGCCAGCAGCCAAGAAATAGATACTAGCGGACGGGAGACCCAGTACTTC	CASSQEIDTSGRETQYF
TRBV7-6	.	TRBJ2-1	.	TGTGCCAGCAGAGGCGGGATGTTCAGCTCCTACAATGAGCAGTTCTTC	CASRGGMFSSYNEQFF
TRBV5-4	.	TRBJ2-2	.	TGTGCCAGCAGCCCCTCTTCGGCGAGGACCGGGGAGCTGTTTTTT	CASSPSSARTGELFF
TRBV6-5	TRBD2	TRBJ2-7	.	TGTGCCAGCAGTTACTCATTAGCGGGAGGGCCCGAGCAGTACTTC	CASSYSLAGGPEQYF
TRBV6-1	TRBD1	TRBJ1-5	.	TGTGCCAGCAGTGAAGCCCCGTGGGGCAGGACAGGGGATCAGCCCCAGCATTTT	CASSEAPWGRTGDQPQHF
TRBV7-2	.	TRBJ2-7	.	TGTGCCAGCACCTCAATGACAGACTCCTACGAGCAGTACTTC	CASTSMTDSYEQYF
TRBV6-5	.	TRBJ2-7	.	TGTGCCAGCAGTTATAATCCCGCGGGTTCCTACGAGCAGTACTTC	CASSYNPAGSYEQYF
TRBV18	.	TRBJ2-7	.	TGTGCCAGCTCGGAGGGAACCGGGACCACCTACGAGCAGTACTTC	CASSEGTGTTYEQYF
TRBV6-1	TRBD1	TRBJ2-2	few	TGTGCCAGCAGGACAGGGCGGGCGTACACCGGGGAGCTGTTTTTT	CASRTGRAYTGELFF
TRBV15	TRBD2	TRBJ2-4	.	TGTGCCACCAGCAGGCCTGGACTAGCGGGGCAGCTAGCCAAAAACATTCAGTACTTC	CATSRPGLAGQLAKNIQYF
TRBV7-8	TRBD2	TRBJ2-3	.	TGTGCCAGCAGCTTGACAGGGACTAGCGTCGGAGATACGCAGTATTTT	CASSLTGTSVGDTQYF
TRBV14	.	TRBJ2-1	.	TGTGCCAGCAGTCTCGGACTCGATGAGCAGTTCTTC	CASSLGLDEQFF